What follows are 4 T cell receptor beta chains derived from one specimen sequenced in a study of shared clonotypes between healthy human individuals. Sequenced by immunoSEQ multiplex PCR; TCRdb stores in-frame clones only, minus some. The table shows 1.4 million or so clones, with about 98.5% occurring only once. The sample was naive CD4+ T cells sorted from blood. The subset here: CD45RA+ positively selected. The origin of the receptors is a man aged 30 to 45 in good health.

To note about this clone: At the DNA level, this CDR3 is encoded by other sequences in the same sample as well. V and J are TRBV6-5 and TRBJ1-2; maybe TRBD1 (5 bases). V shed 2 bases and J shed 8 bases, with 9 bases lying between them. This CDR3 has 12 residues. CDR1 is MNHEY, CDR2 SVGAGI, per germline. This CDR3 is CASSYGGGGYTF. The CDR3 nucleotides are TGTGCCAGCAGTTACGGGGGTGGAGGCTACACCTTC.

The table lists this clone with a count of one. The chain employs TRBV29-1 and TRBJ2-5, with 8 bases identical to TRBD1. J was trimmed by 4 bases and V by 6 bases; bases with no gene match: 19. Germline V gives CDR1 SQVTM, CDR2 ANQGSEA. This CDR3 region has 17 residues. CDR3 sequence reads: CSVPSSSRGLRGETQYF. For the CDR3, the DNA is TGCAGCGTCCCTTCCAGCTCCAGGGGGCTTCGGGGAGAGACCCAGTACTTC.

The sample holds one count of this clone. The CDR3 reads CASSLGEHRDEQFF. The CDR3 nucleotides read TGTGCCAGCAGTTTGGGGGAACACAGGGATGAGCAGTTCTTC. This chain connects TRBV6-5 to TRBJ2-1; perhaps TRBD1 as D (6 bases). V lost 4 bases and J lost 8, with 15 bases in between. Germline V gives CDR1 MNHEY, CDR2 SVGAGI. The CDR3 covers 14 residues.

The CDR3 DNA follows: TGCGCCAGCAGCCAATACAGGGGCAGAACCTCCGGGGCCAACGTCCTGACTTTC. Amino acid sequence: CASSQYRGRTSGANVLTF. This chain joins TRBV4-3 and TRBJ2-6, with 7 nucleotides matching TRBD1. CDR1 is LGHNA and CDR2 is YSLEER in the germline V gene. The ends lost 2 bases at V and 4 bases at J; junction bases unmatched: 11. CDR3 length: 18 residues.